This TCR beta chain was obtained from a study of blood T cell repertoires in COVID-19. Across the whole study: COVID-19 samples collected from the United States, Italy and Spain covered acute and convalescent phases. Sources were T cells, B-cell-depleted T cells, or PBMCs; the material itself was cDNA or gDNA.

Germline V gives CDR1 MNHEY, CDR2 SMNVEV (reference sequence). This CDR3 contains 15 residues. V was shortened by 3 bases and J by 0 bases, with 12 bases between the two germline ends. In the authors' workflow: Estimates of nucleated cell counts were drawn from the amplification of reference gene primers. Data came from immunoSEQ multiplex PCR; TCRdb stores just in-frame clones and leaves some out. V and J calls and clone size are as listed in that table; D and trimming were resolved from the DNA. The sample records 130,000 to 150,000 clones, about 80% being singletons. Sequenced material: peripheral blood. This receptor was taken from a man aged 65-85 years who had recovered from COVID-19. The chain recombines TRBV27 with TRBJ2-7, with TRBD2 as a possible D gene (5 bases). CDR3 amino acids: CASSFSSRGSYEQYF. In nucleotides, the CDR3 is TGTGCCAGCAGTTTTTCCTCCCGGGGCTCCTACGAGCAGTACTTC.